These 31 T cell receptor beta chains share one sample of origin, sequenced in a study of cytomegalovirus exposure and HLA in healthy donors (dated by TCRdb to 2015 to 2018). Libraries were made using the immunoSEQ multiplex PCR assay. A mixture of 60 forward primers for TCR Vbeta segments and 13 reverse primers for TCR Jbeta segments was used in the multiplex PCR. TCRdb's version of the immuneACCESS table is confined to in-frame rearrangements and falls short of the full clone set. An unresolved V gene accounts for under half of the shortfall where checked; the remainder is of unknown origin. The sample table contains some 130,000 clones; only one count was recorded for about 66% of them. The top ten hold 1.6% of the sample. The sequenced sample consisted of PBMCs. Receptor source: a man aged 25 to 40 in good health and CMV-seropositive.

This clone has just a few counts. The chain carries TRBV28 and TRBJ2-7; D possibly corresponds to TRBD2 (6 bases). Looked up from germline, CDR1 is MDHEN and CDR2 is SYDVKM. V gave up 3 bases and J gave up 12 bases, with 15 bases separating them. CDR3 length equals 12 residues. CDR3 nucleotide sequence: TGTGCCAGCAGTTTGCTTCGGGGCGGGGTGTACTTC. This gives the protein CASSLLRGGVYF.

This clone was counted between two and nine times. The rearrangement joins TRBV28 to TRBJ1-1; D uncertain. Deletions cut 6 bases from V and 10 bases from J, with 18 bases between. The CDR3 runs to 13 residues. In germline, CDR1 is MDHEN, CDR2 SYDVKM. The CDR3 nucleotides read TGTGCCAGCAGGCAACTCGACCCCGCGGTAGCTTTCTTT. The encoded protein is CASRQLDPAVAFF.

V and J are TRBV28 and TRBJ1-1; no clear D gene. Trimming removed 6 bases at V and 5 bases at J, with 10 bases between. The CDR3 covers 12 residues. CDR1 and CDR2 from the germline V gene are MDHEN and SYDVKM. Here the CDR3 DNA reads TGTGCCAGCAGCCTTCGGGAGACTGAAGCTTTCTTT. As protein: CASSLRETEAFF.

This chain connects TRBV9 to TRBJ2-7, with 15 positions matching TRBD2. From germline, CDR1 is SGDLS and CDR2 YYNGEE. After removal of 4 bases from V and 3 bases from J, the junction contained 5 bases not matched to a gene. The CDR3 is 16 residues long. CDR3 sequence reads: CASSPGTSGRYYEQYF. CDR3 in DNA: TGTGCCAGCAGCCCCGGGACTAGCGGGAGGTACTACGAGCAGTACTTC.

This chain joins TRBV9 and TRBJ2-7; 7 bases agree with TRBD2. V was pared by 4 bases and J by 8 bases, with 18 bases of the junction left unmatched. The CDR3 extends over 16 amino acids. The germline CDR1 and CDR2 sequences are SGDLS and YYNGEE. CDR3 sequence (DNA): TGTGCCAGCAGCCCGGCGGGGCGCGGGGGAACCGTGAAGCAGTACTTC. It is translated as CASSPAGRGGTVKQYF.

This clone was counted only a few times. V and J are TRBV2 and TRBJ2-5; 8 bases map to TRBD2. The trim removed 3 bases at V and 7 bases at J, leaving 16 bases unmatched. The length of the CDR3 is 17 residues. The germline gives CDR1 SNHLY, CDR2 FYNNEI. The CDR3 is CASSELAGRSNLGTQYF. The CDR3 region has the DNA TGTGCCAGCAGTGAGCTAGCGGGTAGAAGTAACTTGGGGACCCAGTACTTC.

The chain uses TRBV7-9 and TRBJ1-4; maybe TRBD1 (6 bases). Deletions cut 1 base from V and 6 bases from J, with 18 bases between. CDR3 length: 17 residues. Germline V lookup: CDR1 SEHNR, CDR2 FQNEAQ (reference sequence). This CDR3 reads CASSLGDRLLLYEKLFF. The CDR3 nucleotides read TGTGCCAGCAGCTTAGGAGACAGGCTGTTGCTTTATGAAAAACTGTTTTTT.

The CDR3 region has the DNA TGTGCCAGCAGCCCCCGAGAGAGATTTATATACAATGAGCAGTTCTTC. Translation gives CASSPRERFIYNEQFF. This rearrangement joins TRBV9 to TRBJ2-1, with D hard to call. Germline values: CDR1 SGDLS, CDR2 YYNGEE. Deletions cut 4 bases from V and 4 bases from J, with 18 bases between. The CDR3 length is 16 residues.

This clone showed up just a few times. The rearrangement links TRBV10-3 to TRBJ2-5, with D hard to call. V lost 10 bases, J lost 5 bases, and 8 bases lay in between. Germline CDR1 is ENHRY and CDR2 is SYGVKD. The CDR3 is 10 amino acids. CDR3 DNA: TGTGCCACTCGTGCGGAGACCCAGTACTTC. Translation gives CATRAETQYF.

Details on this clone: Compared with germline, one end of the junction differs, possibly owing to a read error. The CDR3 loop reads CASSLGGGFVYEQFF. Here the CDR3 DNA reads TGTGCTAGCAGCTTAGGGGGGGGGTTTGTCTATGAGCAGTTCTTC. This chain connects TRBV7-7 to TRBJ2-1; tentatively, D is TRBD2 (7 bases). Germline lookup yields CDR1 SSHAT and CDR2 FNYEAQ (reference sequence). This CDR3 has 15 residues.

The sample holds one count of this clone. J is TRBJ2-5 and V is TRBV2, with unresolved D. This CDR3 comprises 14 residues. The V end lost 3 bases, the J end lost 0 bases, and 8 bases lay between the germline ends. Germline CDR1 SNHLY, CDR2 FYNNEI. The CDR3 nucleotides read TGTGCCAGCAGTGAGGAGAAATACCAAGAGACCCAGTACTTC. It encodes CASSEEKYQETQYF.

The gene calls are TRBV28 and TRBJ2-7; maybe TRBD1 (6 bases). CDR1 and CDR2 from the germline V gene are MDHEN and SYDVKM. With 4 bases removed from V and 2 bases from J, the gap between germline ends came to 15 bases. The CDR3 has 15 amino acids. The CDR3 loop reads CASSSLSGVAYEQYF. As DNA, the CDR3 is TGTGCCAGCAGTTCTCTCTCAGGGGTAGCCTACGAGCAGTACTTC.

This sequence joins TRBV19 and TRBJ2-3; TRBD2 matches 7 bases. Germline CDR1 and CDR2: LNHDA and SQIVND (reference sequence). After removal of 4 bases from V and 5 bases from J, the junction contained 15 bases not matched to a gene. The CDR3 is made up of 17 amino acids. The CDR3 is CASSTSLLGGRGDTQYF. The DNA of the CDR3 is TGTGCCAGTAGTACGTCCCTCCTTGGCGGGAGAGGAGATACGCAGTATTTT.

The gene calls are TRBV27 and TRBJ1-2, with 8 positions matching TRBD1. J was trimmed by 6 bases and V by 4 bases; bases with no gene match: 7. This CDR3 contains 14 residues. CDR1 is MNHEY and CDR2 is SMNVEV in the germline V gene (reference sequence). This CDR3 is CASSYTGTGNGYTF. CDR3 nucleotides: TGTGCCAGCAGTTATACCGGGACAGGCAATGGCTACACCTTC.

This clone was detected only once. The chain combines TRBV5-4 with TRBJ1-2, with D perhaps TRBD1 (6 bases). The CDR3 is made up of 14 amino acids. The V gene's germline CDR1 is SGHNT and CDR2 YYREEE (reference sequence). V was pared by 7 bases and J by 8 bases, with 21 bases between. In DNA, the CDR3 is TGTGCCAGCTATAGGGATCAGGGGCCGGGAGGCTACACCTTC. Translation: CASYRDQGPGGYTF.

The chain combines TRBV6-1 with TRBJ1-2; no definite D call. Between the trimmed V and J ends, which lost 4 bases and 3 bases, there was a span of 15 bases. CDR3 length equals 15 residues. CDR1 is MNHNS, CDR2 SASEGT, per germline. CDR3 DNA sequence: TGTGCCAGCAGTGCTTTGCGGCCCTGGGACTATGGCTACACCTTC. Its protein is CASSALRPWDYGYTF.

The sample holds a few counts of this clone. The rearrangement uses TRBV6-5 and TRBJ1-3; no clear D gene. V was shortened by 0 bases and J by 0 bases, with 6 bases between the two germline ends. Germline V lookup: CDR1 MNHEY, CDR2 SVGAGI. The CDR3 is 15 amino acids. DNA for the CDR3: TGTGCCAGCAGTTACTCCGGAGTCTCTGGAAACACCATATATTTT. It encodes CASSYSGVSGNTIYF.

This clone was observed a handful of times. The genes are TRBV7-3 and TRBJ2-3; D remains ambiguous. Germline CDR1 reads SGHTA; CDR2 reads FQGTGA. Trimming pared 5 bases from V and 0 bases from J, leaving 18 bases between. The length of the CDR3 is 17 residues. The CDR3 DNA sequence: TGTGCCAGCAGCAACTACCAAGTTGACCCTAGCACAGATACGCAGTATTTT. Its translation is CASSNYQVDPSTDTQYF.

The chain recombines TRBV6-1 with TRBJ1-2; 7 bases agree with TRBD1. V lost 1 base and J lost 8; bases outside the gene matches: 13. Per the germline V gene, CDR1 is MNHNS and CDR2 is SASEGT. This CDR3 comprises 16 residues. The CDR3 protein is CASSEDDRVEVGGYTF. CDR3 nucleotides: TGTGCCAGCAGTGAAGACGACAGGGTGGAAGTTGGAGGCTACACCTTC.

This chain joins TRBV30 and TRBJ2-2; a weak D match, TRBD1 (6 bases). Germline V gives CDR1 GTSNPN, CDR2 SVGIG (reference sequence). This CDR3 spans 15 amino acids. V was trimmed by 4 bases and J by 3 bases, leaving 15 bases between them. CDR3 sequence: CAWKLQAGDTGELFF. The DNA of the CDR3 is TGTGCCTGGAAACTCCAGGCAGGGGACACCGGGGAGCTGTTTTTT. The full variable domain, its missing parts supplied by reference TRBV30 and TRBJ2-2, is SQTIHQWPATLVQPVGSPLSLECTVEGTSNPNLYWYRQAAGRGLQLLFYSVGIGQISSEVPQNLSASRPQDRQFILSSKKLLLSDSGFYLCAWKLQAGDTGELFFGEGSRLTVL.

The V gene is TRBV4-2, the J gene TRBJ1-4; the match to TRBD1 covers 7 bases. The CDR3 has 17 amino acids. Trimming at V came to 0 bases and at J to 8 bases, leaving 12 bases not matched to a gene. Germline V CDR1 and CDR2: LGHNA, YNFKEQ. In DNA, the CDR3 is TGTGCCAGCAGCCAAGATCGGTCGGCAGGGGGGTGGGAAAAACTGTTTTTT. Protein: CASSQDRSAGGWEKLFF.

The CDR3 region has the DNA TGTGCCAGCAGTTTATCACTCGGAGACAGGGGGTCCTACGAGCAGTACTTC. Its protein is CASSLSLGDRGSYEQYF. The chain links TRBV27 to TRBJ2-7, with 9 bases that match TRBD1. CDR3 length equals 17 residues. Germline V gives CDR1 MNHEY, CDR2 SMNVEV (reference sequence). V trimming: 0 bases; J trimming: 1 base; junction bases outside the gene matches: 7.

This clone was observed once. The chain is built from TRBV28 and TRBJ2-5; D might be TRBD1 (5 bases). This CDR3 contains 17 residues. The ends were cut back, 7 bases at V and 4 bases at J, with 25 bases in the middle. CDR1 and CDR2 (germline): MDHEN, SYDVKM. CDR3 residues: CASNRRVENLYPETQYF. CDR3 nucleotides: TGTGCCAGCAACCGCAGGGTTGAGAACCTATACCCAGAGACCCAGTACTTC.

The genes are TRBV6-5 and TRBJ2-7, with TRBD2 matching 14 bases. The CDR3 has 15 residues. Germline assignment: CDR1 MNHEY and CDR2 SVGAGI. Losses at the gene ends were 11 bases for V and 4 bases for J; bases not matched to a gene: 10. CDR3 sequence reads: CAAGRTSGRPYEQYF. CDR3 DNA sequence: TGTGCCGCCGGAAGGACTAGCGGGAGGCCGTACGAGCAGTACTTC.

Written as DNA, the CDR3 is TGTGCCAGCTCAGCCGGACACGAAGGAGATGAAAAACTGTTTTTT. Residues: CASSAGHEGDEKLFF. This chain links TRBV18 with TRBJ1-4; D might be TRBD1 (5 bases). From germline, CDR1 is KGHSH and CDR2 LQKENI. CDR3 length: 15 amino acids. V lost 5 bases, J lost 6 bases, and 16 bases lay in between.

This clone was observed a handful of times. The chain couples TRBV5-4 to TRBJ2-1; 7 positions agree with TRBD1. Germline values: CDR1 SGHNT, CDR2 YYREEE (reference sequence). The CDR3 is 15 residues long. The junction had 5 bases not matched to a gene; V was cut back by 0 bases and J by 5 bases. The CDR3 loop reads CASSLATGANNEQFF. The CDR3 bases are TGTGCCAGCAGCTTGGCAACAGGGGCCAACAATGAGCAGTTCTTC.

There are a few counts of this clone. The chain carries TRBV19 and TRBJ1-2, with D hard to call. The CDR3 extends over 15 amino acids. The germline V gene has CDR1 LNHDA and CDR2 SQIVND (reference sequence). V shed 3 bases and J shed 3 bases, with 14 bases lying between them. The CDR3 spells CASSIFNTEDYGYTF. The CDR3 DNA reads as TGTGCCAGTAGTATCTTCAACACCGAGGACTATGGCTACACCTTC.

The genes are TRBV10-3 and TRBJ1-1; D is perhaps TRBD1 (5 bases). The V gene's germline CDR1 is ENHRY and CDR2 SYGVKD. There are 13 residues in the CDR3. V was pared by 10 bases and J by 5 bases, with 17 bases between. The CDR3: CATRTSGNTEAFF. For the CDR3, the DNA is TGTGCCACCAGGACATCTGGAAATACTGAAGCTTTCTTT.

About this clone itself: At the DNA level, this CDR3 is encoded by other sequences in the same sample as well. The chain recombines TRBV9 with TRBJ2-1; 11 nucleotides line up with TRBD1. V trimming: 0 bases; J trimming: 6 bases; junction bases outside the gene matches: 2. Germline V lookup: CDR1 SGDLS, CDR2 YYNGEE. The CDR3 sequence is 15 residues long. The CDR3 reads CASSVGGTGGNEQFF. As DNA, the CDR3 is TGTGCCAGCAGCGTAGGAGGGACAGGGGGCAATGAGCAGTTCTTC. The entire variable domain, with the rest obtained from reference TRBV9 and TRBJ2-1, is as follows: DSGVTQTPKHLITATGQRVTLRCSPRSGDLSVYWYQQSLDQGLQFLIQYYNGEERAKGNILERFSAQQFPDLHSELNLSSLELGDSALYFCASSVGGTGGNEQFFGPGTRLTVL.

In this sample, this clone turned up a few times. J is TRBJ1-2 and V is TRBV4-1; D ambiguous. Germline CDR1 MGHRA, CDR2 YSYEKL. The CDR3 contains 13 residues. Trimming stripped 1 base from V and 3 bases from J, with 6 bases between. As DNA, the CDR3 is TGCGCCAGCAGCCAAGGCAGGCACTATGGCTACACCTTC. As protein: CASSQGRHYGYTF.

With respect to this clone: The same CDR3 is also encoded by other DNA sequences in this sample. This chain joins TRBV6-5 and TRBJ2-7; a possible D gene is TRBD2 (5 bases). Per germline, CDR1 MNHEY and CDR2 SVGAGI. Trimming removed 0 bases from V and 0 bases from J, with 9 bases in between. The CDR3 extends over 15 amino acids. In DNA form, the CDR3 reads TGTGCCAGCAGTTACTCGGCGGGTTTCTCCTACGAGCAGTACTTC. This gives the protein CASSYSAGFSYEQYF.